This TCR beta chain came from a study of control samples from healthy donors and cancer patients. Assay: immunoSEQ multiplex PCR; the TCRdb copy retains only in-frame clones and omits some. Altogether 150,000 or so clones are present, 92% being singletons, with the ten largest covering 2% to 2.5%. The CDR3 has 13 amino acids. Trimming took off 2 bases at V and 6 bases at J, with 13 bases between the two ends. Per the germline V gene, CDR1 is GTSNPN and CDR2 is SVGIG (reference sequence). The J gene is TRBJ1-1, the V gene TRBV30; D is possibly TRBD1 (6 bases). The sequencing sample was made of blood. The clonotype originates from a woman aged 45-60 years in good health. CDR3 amino acids: CAWSTGILAEAFF. In DNA, the CDR3 is TGTGCCTGGAGTACAGGGATATTGGCTGAAGCTTTCTTT.